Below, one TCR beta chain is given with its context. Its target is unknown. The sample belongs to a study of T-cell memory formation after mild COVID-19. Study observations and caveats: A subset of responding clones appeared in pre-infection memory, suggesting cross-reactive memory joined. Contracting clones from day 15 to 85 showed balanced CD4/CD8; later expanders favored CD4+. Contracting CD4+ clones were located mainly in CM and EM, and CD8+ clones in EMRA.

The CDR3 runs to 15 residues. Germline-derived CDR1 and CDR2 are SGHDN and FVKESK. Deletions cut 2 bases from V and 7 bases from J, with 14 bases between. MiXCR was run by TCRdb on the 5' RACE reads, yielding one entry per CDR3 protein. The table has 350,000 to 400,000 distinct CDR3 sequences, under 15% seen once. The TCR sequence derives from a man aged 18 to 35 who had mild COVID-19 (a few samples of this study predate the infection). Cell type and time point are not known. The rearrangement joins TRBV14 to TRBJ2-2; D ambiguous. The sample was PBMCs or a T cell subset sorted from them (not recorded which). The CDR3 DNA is TGTGCCAGCAGCCAATTAGACCTGATGGTCGGGGAGCTGTTTTTT. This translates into CASSQLDLMVGELFF.